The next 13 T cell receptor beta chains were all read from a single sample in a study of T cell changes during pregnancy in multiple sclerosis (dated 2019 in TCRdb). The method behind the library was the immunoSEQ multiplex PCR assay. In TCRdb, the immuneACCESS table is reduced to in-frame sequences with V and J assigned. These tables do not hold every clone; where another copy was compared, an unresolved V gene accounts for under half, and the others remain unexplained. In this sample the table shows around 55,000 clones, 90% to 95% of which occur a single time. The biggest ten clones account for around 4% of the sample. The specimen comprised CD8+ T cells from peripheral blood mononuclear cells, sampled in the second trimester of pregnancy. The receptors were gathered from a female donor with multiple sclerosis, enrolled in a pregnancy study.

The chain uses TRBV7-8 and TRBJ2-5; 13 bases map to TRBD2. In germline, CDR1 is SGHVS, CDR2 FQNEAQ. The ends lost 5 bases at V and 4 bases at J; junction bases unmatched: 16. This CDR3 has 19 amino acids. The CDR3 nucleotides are TGTGCCAGCAGCCCGGCCTTACTAGCGGGGGGGCGCTTCAGAGAGACCCAGTACTTC. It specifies CASSPALLAGGRFRETQYF.

DNA of the CDR3: TGTGCCAGCAGCTTGGAGGGGGAAGCCTATGGCTACACCTTC. It yields the protein CASSLEGEAYGYTF. The chain joins TRBV5-5 to TRBJ1-2; D perhaps matches TRBD1 (6 bases). Germline CDR1 and CDR2: SGHKS and YYEKEE (reference sequence). Trimming took 0 bases from V and 4 from J, leaving 10 bases between them. The CDR3 is made up of 14 amino acids.

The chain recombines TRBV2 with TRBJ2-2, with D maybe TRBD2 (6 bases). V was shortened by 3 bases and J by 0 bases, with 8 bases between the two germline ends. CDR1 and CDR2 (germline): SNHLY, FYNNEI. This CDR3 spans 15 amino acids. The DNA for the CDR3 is TGTGCCAGCAGTGAGAGCGGGCCGAACACCGGGGAGCTGTTTTTT. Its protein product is CASSESGPNTGELFF.

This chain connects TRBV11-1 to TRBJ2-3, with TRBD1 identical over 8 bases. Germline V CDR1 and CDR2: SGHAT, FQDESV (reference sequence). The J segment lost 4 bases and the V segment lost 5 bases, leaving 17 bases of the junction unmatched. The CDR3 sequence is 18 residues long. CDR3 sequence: CASSPASGQGARADTQYF. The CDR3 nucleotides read TGTGCCAGCAGCCCCGCCTCGGGGCAGGGGGCGCGAGCAGATACGCAGTATTTT.

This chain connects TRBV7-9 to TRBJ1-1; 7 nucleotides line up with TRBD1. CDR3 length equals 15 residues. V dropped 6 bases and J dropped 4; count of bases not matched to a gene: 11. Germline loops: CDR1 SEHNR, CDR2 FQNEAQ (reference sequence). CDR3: CASRGNRGQITEAFF. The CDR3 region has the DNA TGTGCCAGCAGGGGTAACAGGGGCCAGATCACTGAAGCTTTCTTT.

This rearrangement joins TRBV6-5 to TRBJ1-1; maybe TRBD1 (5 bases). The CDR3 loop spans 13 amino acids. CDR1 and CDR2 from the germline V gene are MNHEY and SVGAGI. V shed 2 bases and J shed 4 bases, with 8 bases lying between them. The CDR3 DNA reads TGTGCCAGCAGTTACAGGAGGGGCACTGAAGCTTTCTTT. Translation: CASSYRRGTEAFF.

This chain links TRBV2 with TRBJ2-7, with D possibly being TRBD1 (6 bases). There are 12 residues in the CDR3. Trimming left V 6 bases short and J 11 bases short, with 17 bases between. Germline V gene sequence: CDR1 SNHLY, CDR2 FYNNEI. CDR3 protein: CASSSARQVEYF. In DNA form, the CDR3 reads TGTGCCAGCAGCAGTGCCCGACAGGTTGAGTACTTC.

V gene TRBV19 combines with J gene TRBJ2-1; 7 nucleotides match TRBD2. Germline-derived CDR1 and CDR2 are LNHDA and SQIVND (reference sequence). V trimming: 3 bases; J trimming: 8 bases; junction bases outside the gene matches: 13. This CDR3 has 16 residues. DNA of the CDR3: TGTGCCAGTAGTATGTCGGTCGCGGGAGCAATGGATGAGCAGTTCTTC. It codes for CASSMSVAGAMDEQFF.

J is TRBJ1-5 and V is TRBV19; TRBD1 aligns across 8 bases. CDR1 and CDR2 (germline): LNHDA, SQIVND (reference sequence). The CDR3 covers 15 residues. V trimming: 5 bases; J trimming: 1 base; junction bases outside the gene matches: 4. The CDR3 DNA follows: TGTGCCAGTAGTTGGACAGGGAGAAGCAATCAGCCCCAGCATTTT. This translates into CASSWTGRSNQPQHF.

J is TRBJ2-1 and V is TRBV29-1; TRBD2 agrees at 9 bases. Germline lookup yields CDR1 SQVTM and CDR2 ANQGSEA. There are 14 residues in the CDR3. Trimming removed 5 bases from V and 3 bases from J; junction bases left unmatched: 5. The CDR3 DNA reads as TGCAGCGTTTACCTAGCGGGAAACTACAATGAGCAGTTCTTC. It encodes CSVYLAGNYNEQFF.

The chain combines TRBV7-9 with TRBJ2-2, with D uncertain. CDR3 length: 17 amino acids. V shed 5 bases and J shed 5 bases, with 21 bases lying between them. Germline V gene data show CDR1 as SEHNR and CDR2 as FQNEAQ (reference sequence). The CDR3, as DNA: TGTGCCAGCAGCCCACGGTCTGACTCCCCAAAGACCGGGGAGCTGTTTTTT. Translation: CASSPRSDSPKTGELFF.

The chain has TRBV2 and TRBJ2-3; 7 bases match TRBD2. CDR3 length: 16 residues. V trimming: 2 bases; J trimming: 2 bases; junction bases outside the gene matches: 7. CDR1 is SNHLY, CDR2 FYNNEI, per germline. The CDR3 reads CASSEIAGGDTDTQYF. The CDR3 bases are TGTGCCAGCAGTGAAATAGCGGGTGGTGACACAGATACGCAGTATTTT. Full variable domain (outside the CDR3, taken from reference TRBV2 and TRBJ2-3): EPEVTQTPSHQVTQMGQEVILRCVPISNHLYFYWYRQILGQKVEFLVSFYNNEISEKSEIFDDQFSVERPDGSNFTLKIRSTKLEDSAMYFCASSEIAGGDTDTQYFGPGTRLTVL.

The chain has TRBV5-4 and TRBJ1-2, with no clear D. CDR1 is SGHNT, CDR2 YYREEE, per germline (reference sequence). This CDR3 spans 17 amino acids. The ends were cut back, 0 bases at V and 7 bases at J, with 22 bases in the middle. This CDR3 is CASSLGTVPGFSVGYTF. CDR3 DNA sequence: TGTGCCAGCAGCTTGGGGACGGTCCCGGGATTTTCGGTTGGCTACACCTTC. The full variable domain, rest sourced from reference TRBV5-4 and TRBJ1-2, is ETGVTQSPTHLIKTRGQQVTLRCSSQSGHNTVSWYQQALGQGPQFIFQYYREEENGRGNFPPRFSGLQFPNYSSELNVNALELDDSALYLCASSLGTVPGFSVGYTFGSGTRLTVV.